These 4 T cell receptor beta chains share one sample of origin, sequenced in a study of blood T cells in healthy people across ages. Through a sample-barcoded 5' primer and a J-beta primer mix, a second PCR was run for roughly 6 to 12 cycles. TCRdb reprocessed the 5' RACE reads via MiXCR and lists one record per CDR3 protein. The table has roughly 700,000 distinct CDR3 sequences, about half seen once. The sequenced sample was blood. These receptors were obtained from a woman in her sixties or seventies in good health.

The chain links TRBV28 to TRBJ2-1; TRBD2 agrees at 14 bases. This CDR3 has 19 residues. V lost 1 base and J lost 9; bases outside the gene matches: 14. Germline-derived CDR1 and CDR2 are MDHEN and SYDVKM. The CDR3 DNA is TGTGCCAGCAGTTTATCTTACCGACCGGGACTAGCGGGAGTTACTGAGCAGTTCTTC. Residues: CASSLSYRPGLAGVTEQFF.

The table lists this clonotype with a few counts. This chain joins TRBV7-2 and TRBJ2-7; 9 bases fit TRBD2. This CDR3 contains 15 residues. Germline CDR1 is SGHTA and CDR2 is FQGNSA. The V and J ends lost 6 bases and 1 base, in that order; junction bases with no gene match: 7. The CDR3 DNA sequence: TGTGCCAGCAGATCCGGAGCGGGAGGTTCCTACGAGCAGTACTTC. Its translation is CASRSGAGGSYEQYF.

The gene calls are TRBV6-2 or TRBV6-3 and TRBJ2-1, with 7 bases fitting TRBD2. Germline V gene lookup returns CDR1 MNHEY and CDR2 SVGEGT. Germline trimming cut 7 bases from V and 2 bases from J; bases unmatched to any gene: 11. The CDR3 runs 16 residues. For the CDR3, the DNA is TGTGCCAGCAAGGGACTCCTAGCGGAAACCTACAATGAGCAGTTCTTC. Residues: CASKGLLAETYNEQFF.

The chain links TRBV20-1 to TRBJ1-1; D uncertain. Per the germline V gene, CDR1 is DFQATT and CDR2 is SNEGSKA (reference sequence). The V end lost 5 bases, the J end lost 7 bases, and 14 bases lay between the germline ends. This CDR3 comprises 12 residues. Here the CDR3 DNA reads TGCAGTGCTGCAAGACGAGAGGGTGAAGCTTTCTTT. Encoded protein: CSAARREGEAFF.